This T cell receptor beta chain was identified in a study of cytomegalovirus exposure and HLA in healthy donors (dated by TCRdb to the late 2010s). About the full investigation: An earlier analysis of some 600 of the donors reported 250 to 300 Gb of sequence data and roughly 120 million unique TCR beta sequences obtained from 150 million to 200 million T cells. Roughly 290 gigabases of sequencing data and roughly 81 million unique TCR sequences made up an early release that covered 640 HLA-typed donors. Of the roughly 400 genotyped donors, approximately 83% fell in the genetic ancestry cluster associated with self-reported Caucasian donors. The study aimed to test whether signatures of past pathogen exposure could be identified by cataloging public T cell receptors. The study used immunosequencing to profile the T cell repertoires of more than 650 subjects and linked those repertoires to cytomegalovirus serostatus. Along with the approximately 700-subject first cohort, a separate validation cohort of over a hundred different subjects was used. High-throughput TCR immunosequencing, statistical association of individual TCRs with disease status, and machine learning were combined to predict cytomegalovirus infection status. A later analysis re-examined previously published TCR beta repertoires from 500 to 700 donors and added high-resolution HLA genotyping to investigate patterns of TCR occurrence. The later analysis used no new phenotypic data to find candidate immune exposures, relying instead on TCR beta sequences and their occurrence across donors. In an earlier analysis of a few hundred of the donors, high-throughput TCR beta sequencing was used to judge whether each TCR beta V gene segment behaved as functional or pseudogenic. Alongside the repertoire data, information on donor age, sex, ethnicity and CMV serostatus was compiled. Genome-wide SNP genotypes for about three fifths of the roughly 670 donors were used in a later genetic analysis, which treated that subset as a discovery cohort. All discovery cohort repertoires had been generated using a single sequencing platform. Class I and class II HLA loci were covered by the typing at four-digit resolution. Typing coverage differed by locus: A, B, C, DRB1 and DQB1 were typed in roughly 620-630 donors, DQA1 in roughly 500, DPA1 in 600 to 610, and DPB1 in 472. Because of strong linkage in the cohort, roughly five DR-DQ haplotypes were treated as single units for association and clustering. Among 300 to 500 genotyped donors of the cohort, an average of about 220,000 unique TCR beta nucleotide sequences was sequenced per donor, of which roughly 17% were non-productive.

In the case of this clone: The clone's antigen remains unknown. Per-nucleotide qualities are absent, and no much larger clonotype sits a single base away.

Broader findings and caveats from the paper: A further reported finding was that TCR beta sequences accurately predicted the HLA-A and HLA-B alleles for most subjects in the first cohort. The study gave a list of around 170 TCR beta chains associated with cytomegalovirus. Most CMV-associated TCR beta chains appeared to be HLA-restricted in a later analysis, and the HLA associations seemed to be driven largely by CMV exposure. The 87-base-pair reads could not distinguish some IMGT-functional V segments, including TRBV6-2 and TRBV6-3, so those segments were excluded. Because counts were too low, about 17 rarely observed V segments, including chromosome 9 orphons, were excluded from the earlier analysis of around 590 of the donors. A cluster of highly shared sequence variants was judged likely to represent a technical artifact of the sequencing pipeline. The classifier was reported to diagnose cytomegalovirus status with high specificity and sensitivity in both the original cohort and the validation cohort. A later analysis reported that several top co-occurrence clusters appeared linked to parvovirus B19, influenza, CMV and Epstein-Barr virus. According to a later genetic analysis, donors in an Asian-associated ancestry cluster had fewer N-insertions in productive TCRs than the approximately 690-donor mean. This cohort had only TCR beta chains sequenced, and the lack of alpha or paired-chain data limited which features could be detected. Three of the identified cytomegalovirus-associated TCR beta chains were confirmed in vitro to be specific for cytomegalovirus antigens. Because HLA typing was missing for some donors at each locus, association tests included only the typed subset. In a later analysis, about 16,000 TCR beta sequences were associated with specific HLA alleles at a false discovery rate of 0.05. In a later analysis, HLA-associated TCR beta chains were found to be more clonally expanded and to have lower generation probabilities than equally common non-associated chains. In an earlier analysis of about 540 of the donors, most TCR beta V segments were observed in productive rearrangements about 87% or about 30% of the time, broadly matching IMGT annotations. An association between a missense DCLRE1C variant and V-gene and J-gene trimming of TCR beta chains was found in a later genetic analysis and replicated in an independent cohort. Roughly uniform sequencing depth across donors was assumed in presence/absence analyses, although this assumption may not hold. CMV serostatus was the only immune exposure information available for the cohort. While some public TCRs were present in many individuals, most TCR sequences turned up only very rarely across donors. It was suggested by the authors that the approach could potentially be generalized to other disease states and immunological phenotypes. Assigning TCR associations to individual alleles was difficult when HLA alleles, especially DR and DQ, strongly co-occurred. A later analysis found that TCR association rates varied across HLA loci, with DRB1 alleles showing the most associated TCRs and HLA-C alleles the fewest. Linkage disequilibrium might explain the correlated functional status among segregating V segments, but an unknown experimental factor could not be ruled out.

The cohort consisted of 666 healthy bone marrow donors. Cohort members were all nominally healthy when sampled, although unrecorded immune exposures were likely present. The donor tested CMV seropositive and was one of the 289 seropositive cohort members. Each donor provided a peripheral blood sample, and peripheral blood mononuclear cells were used for TCR beta sequencing. Genomic DNA was extracted from the blood cell samples with the Qiagen DNeasy Blood Extraction Kit. There are 13 amino acids in the CDR3, from cysteine to phenylalanine inclusive. Here the CDR3 DNA is all that survives: 39 bases in frame from base 1. The germline V gene encodes CDR1 KGHSY and CDR2 FQNENV. Cut back by 0 bases and 6 bases, the V and J ends lie 6 bases apart. Library preparation used the immunoSEQ multiplex PCR assay. The multiplex PCR relied on a mix of 60 forward primers for TCR Vbeta segments and 13 reverse primers for TCR Jbeta segments. Amplification of the CDR3 region of rearranged TCR beta genes was performed with a multiplex PCR assay on genomic DNA. Amplified TCR beta libraries were sequenced as 87-base-pair reads on the Illumina HiSeq System. Under the source paper's analysis protocol: A later analysis tallied tens of millions of unique TCR beta chains across the 666 repertoires, and some 12 million of those chains were shared by two or more donors. Raw reads were error-corrected and collapsed into unique sequences by a nearest-neighbor algorithm in which closely related sequences were merged to remove PCR and sequencing errors. CDR3 sequences were aligned to IMGT reference sequences to assign V, D and J gene segments. For a sequence to be retained, a match of at least six nucleotides was required to both a V gene segment and a J gene segment. Rearrangements were classified as productive when the CDR3 lacked stop codons and remained in frame with V and J, and all other rearrangements were classified as non-productive. CDR3 was defined by IMGT convention, running from the second conserved V-encoded cysteine to the conserved J-encoded phenylalanine. The earlier analysis of about 640 of the donors excluded any sequence lacking an unambiguous match to a single V gene segment. In an earlier analysis of around 590 of the donors, a V segment was called functional when productive rearrangements were above 56.7%, and segregating when the standard deviation between donors exceeded 5%. A statistical classification framework was built to diagnose cytomegalovirus status from the catalog of TCR beta chain sequences. In a later analysis, V and J genes were assigned by comparing TCR nucleotide sequences against IMGT/GENE-DB human TR gene sequences. The TCRdist pipeline was used in a later analysis to assign CDR3 sequences and most-parsimonious VDJ recombination scenarios. In a later analysis, each TCR beta chain was defined by its CDR3 amino acid sequence together with its V-gene family, and reads without a unique V-gene family were excluded. As a way to deal with suspected cross-contamination and a sequencing artifact, a later analysis dropped nearly 600 nucleotide sequences that were highly shared and had low generation probability. In a later analysis, a clonal expansion index for each public chain was calculated from normalized within-repertoire ranks of inferred template counts. In a later analysis, generation probabilities were computed with a VDJ recombination model fitted to out-of-frame rearrangements, and the resulting probabilities were checked against IGoR. In a later analysis, hypergeometric tests were used to score TCR-TCR, TCR-HLA and TCR-CMV co-occurrence, with a repertoire-size bias correction applied to TCR pairs. To estimate false discovery rates, a later analysis permuted the HLA or CMV assignments 20 times. A later analysis grouped co-occurring TCRs with DBSCAN, adding TCRdist sequence similarity when clustering within HLA-allele-positive subsets. For co-occurrence clustering, repertoires with fewer than 30,000 or more than 120,000 public chains were excluded, along with roughly five repertoires with anomalous nucleotide sharing. What TCRdb holds here is the immuneACCESS table cut down to in-frame rearrangements. Part of the clones is not present; checked against another copy, under half of the missing clones reflect an unresolved V gene, and the others are unexplained. Clonal size and the V and J genes are those of that table, whereas D and trimming came from the DNA. Here the sample has approximately 160,000 clones; 80% to 85% occur a single time. The ten largest account for more than 0.75% of the sample.

Material: PBMCs. This chain joins TRBV16 to TRBJ2-1, with no reliable assignment of the D segment. The receptor comes from a girl aged 2 to 10 in good health and CMV-seropositive. The bases read TGTGCCAGCAGCCAATCTCAGTTCAATGAGCAGTTCTTC. Its coded protein is CASSQSQFNEQFF.